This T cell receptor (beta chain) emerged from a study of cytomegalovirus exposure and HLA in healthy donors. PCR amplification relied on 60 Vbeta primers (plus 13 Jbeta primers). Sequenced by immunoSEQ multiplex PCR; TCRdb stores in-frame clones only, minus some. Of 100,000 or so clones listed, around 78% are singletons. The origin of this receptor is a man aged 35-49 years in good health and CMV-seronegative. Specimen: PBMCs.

DNA of the CDR3: TGCGCCAGCAGCTTGGTATCCGGGGGACAGCCGGGGTACGAGCAGTACTTC. Protein: CASSLVSGGQPGYEQYF. The rearrangement joins TRBV5-1 to TRBJ2-7, with a possible D match to TRBD1 (7 bases). The CDR3 length is 17 residues. V shed 0 bases and J shed 4 bases, with 20 bases lying between them. Germline values: CDR1 SGHRS, CDR2 YFSETQ. Using reference TRBV5-1 and TRBJ2-7 for the parts outside the CDR3, the full variable domain is KAGVTQTPRYLIKTRGQQVTLSCSPISGHRSVSWYQQTPGQGLQFLFEYFSETQRNKGNFPGRFSGRQFSNSRSEMNVSTLELGDSALYLCASSLVSGGQPGYEQYFGPGTRLTVT.